A single sample gave rise to the 26 T cell receptor beta chains below, sequenced in a study of spatial heterogeneity in lung cancer. TCRdb passed the 5' RACE reads through MiXCR, listing each CDR3 protein once. Of about 92,000 distinct CDR3 sequences detected, about an eighth appear once; the ten largest clones hold approximately 39%. The time point here: sample taken at primary tumor resection. The authors sequenced whole RNA from tumor, nontumor lung or frozen PBMC without sorting. The input for sequencing was PBMCs, taken at surgery. The receptors derive from a male donor with early-stage non-small cell lung cancer.

This clonotype was picked up a small number of times. The chain joins TRBV20-1 to TRBJ2-5; 14 nucleotides agree with TRBD2. The CDR3 consists of 16 residues. Germline V gene lookup returns CDR1 DFQATT and CDR2 SNEGSKA (reference sequence). V gave up 4 bases and J gave up 2 bases; unmatched junction bases: 6. In DNA form, the CDR3 reads TGCAGTGCTACCGGACTAGCGGGGGGCCTACAAGAGACCCAGTACTTC. Its protein is CSATGLAGGLQETQYF.

J is TRBJ2-3 and V is TRBV5-1, with D unresolved. The CDR3 has 16 residues. With 0 bases removed from V and 5 bases from J, the gap between germline ends came to 16 bases. Germline V gives CDR1 SGHRS, CDR2 YFSETQ. The DNA for the CDR3 is TGCGCCAGCAGCTTGGAAGTTGGCGGTGTGAGAGATACGCAGTATTTT. It encodes CASSLEVGGVRDTQYF.

The V and J genes are TRBV7-2 and TRBJ2-3; 7 nucleotides line up with TRBD2. Looked up from germline, CDR1 is SGHTA and CDR2 is FQGNSA. The CDR3 has 15 residues. J lost 2 bases, V lost 11 bases, and 13 bases had no gene match. In DNA, the CDR3 is TGTGCCTCAGCCTGGGGGGGAGGGAACACAGATACGCAGTATTTT. This translates into CASAWGGGNTDTQYF. Full variable domain (rest looked up from reference TRBV7-2 and TRBJ2-3): GAGVSQSPSNKVTEKGKDVELRCDPISGHTALYWYRQSLGQGLEFLIYFQGNSAPDKSGLPSDRFSAERTGGSVSTLTIQRTQQEDSAVYLCASAWGGGNTDTQYFGPGTRLTVL.

This clonotype was counted a few times. This chain connects TRBV20-1 to TRBJ1-5, with D unclear. The CDR3 is 17 amino acids. V was shortened by 4 bases and J by 2 bases, with 21 bases between the two germline ends. Germline values: CDR1 DFQATT, CDR2 SNEGSKA (reference sequence). CDR3 residues: CSATLTTDRSGNQPQHF. CDR3 nucleotides: TGCAGTGCTACCCTGACGACGGACCGAAGCGGCAATCAGCCCCAGCATTTT.

CDR3 in amino acids: CASSEGWNSPLHF. DNA for the CDR3: TGTGCCAGCAGTGAAGGGTGGAATTCACCCCTCCACTTT. The chain carries TRBV2 and TRBJ1-6, with no clear D. Germline-derived CDR1 and CDR2 are SNHLY and FYNNEI. Trimming took off 1 base at V and 7 bases at J, with 5 bases between the two ends. This CDR3 spans 13 amino acids. Looking up the rest from reference TRBV2 and TRBJ1-6 gives the full variable domain: EPEVTQTPSHQVTQMGQEVILRCVPISNHLYFYWYRQILGQKVEFLVSFYNNEISEKSEIFDDQFSVERPDGSNFTLKIRSTKLEDSAMYFCASSEGWNSPLHFGNGTRLTVT.

Ten or more counts support this clonotype. The chain employs TRBV9 and TRBJ1-6; D perhaps matches TRBD1 (6 bases). Trimming took off 1 base at V and 8 bases at J, with 13 bases between the two ends. This CDR3 contains 15 residues. Germline V lookup: CDR1 SGDLS, CDR2 YYNGEE. The CDR3 is CASSVSQGPDSPLHF. Here the CDR3 DNA reads TGTGCCAGCAGCGTATCCCAGGGGCCAGATTCACCCCTCCACTTT.

This clonotype was detected only a few times. This chain uses TRBV28 with TRBJ2-5, with D possibly TRBD1 on 6 matching bases. Germline V gene data show CDR1 as MDHEN and CDR2 as SYDVKM. The CDR3 spans 15 residues. V lost 1 base, J lost 1 base, and 10 bases lay in between. CDR3 sequence (DNA): TGTGCCAGCAGTTTATATGGGACACTCCAAGAGACCCAGTACTTC. It translates to CASSLYGTLQETQYF.

The chain couples TRBV4-3 to TRBJ2-2; 8 nucleotides agree with TRBD1. This CDR3 is 15 amino acids long. Germline V gene sequence: CDR1 LGHNA, CDR2 YSLEER. Trimming at V came to 5 bases and at J to 0 bases, leaving 2 bases not matched to a gene. DNA of the CDR3: TGCGCCAGCAGCGAACAGGGGGCGAACACCGGGGAGCTGTTTTTT. This translates into CASSEQGANTGELFF.

This clonotype was recorded a few times. The rearrangement joins TRBV18 to TRBJ1-5; D may be TRBD1 (6 bases). Trimming took 5 bases from V and 3 from J, leaving 11 bases between them. Germline V gene sequence: CDR1 KGHSH, CDR2 LQKENI. The CDR3 loop spans 14 amino acids. The CDR3: CASSAGADNQPQHF. CDR3 nucleotides: TGTGCCAGCTCAGCGGGGGCCGACAATCAGCCCCAGCATTTT.

This clonotype occurred a few times. V and J are TRBV28 and TRBJ2-1, with 11 nucleotides matching TRBD2. The CDR3 loop spans 16 amino acids. J gave up 4 bases and V 2 bases, and 4 bases lay outside the gene matches. The germline CDR1 and CDR2 sequences are MDHEN and SYDVKM. CDR3 loop: CASSLLAGGSYNEQFF. As DNA, the CDR3 is TGTGCCAGCAGTTTACTAGCGGGAGGATCATACAATGAGCAGTTCTTC.

The V gene is TRBV9, the J gene TRBJ2-2; D remains ambiguous. The V gene's germline CDR1 is SGDLS and CDR2 YYNGEE. The CDR3 runs to 15 residues. Trimming pared 0 bases from V and 2 bases from J, leaving 8 bases between. The CDR3: CASSVGGFNTGELFF. The CDR3 DNA reads as TGTGCCAGCAGCGTAGGTGGGTTCAACACCGGGGAGCTGTTTTTT.

This clonotype was picked up many times. The rearrangement links TRBV7-2 to TRBJ2-7; TRBD1 aligns across 9 bases. This CDR3 region has 12 residues. Germline V gene sequence: CDR1 SGHTA, CDR2 FQGNSA. V lost 5 bases, J lost 6 bases, and 2 bases stayed unmatched. CDR3 protein: CASSPDRGEQYF. In nucleotides, the CDR3 is TGTGCCAGCAGCCCGGACAGGGGCGAGCAGTACTTC. Full variable domain (missing parts from reference TRBV7-2 and TRBJ2-7): GAGVSQSPSNKVTEKGKDVELRCDPISGHTALYWYRQSLGQGLEFLIYFQGNSAPDKSGLPSDRFSAERTGGSVSTLTIQRTQQEDSAVYLCASSPDRGEQYFGPGTRLTVT.

This clonotype was observed a few times. The chain employs TRBV2 and TRBJ1-2; weak D call: TRBD1 (5 bases). Germline assignment: CDR1 SNHLY and CDR2 FYNNEI. The CDR3 has 13 amino acids. V was clipped by 6 bases and J by 0 bases, with 8 bases between them. The CDR3, as DNA: TGTGCCAGCAGCCGGGACTCTAACTATGGCTACACCTTC. Protein product: CASSRDSNYGYTF.

This clonotype was detected a few times. V and J are TRBV6-2 or TRBV6-3 and TRBJ2-5; unclear D gene. The V end was cut by 1 base, the J end by 1 base, with 7 bases between. CDR1 is MNHEY and CDR2 is SVGEGT in the germline V gene. This CDR3 has 14 residues. The CDR3 bases are TGTGCCAGCAGTTACTTCTCCGGCCAAGAGACCCAGTACTTC. Protein: CASSYFSGQETQYF.

This chain joins TRBV7-2 and TRBJ2-6; possibly TRBD2 for D (6 bases). Trimming cost V 0 bases and J 0 bases, with 9 bases left between them. The CDR3 loop spans 17 amino acids. The germline gives CDR1 SGHTA, CDR2 FQGNSA. The CDR3 nucleotides read TGTGCCAGCAGCTTAGCGGGTAGCGGCTCTGGGGCCAACGTCCTGACTTTC. Protein: CASSLAGSGSGANVLTF.

This chain connects TRBV12-3 or TRBV12-4 to TRBJ2-5; D remains ambiguous. CDR3 length: 13 residues. The V gene lost 6 bases and the J gene lost 5 bases, with 13 bases spanning the gap. The DNA of the CDR3 is TGTGCCAGCAGCCCTGCTCGGGTGGAGACCCAGTACTTC. Amino acid sequence: CASSPARVETQYF.

This clonotype was seen only a few times. The chain's CDR3 is CASSLMSSGYNEQFF. CDR3 bases: TGTGCCAGCAGCTTAATGTCTAGCGGGTATAATGAGCAGTTCTTC. This rearrangement joins TRBV7-3 to TRBJ2-1, with 8 bases fitting TRBD2. V dropped 1 base and J dropped 7; count of bases not matched to a gene: 6. In germline, CDR1 is SGHTA, CDR2 FQGTGA. The CDR3 spans 15 residues.

This clonotype has a count of ten or more. The chain uses TRBV15 and TRBJ2-1; 13 bases are a match to TRBD2. The CDR3 extends over 18 amino acids. CDR1 is LNHNV, CDR2 YYDKDF, per germline (reference sequence). Unmatched junction bases numbered 7, after V lost 0 bases and J lost 5 bases. CDR3 protein: CATSRDRGGTSGNNEQFF. The CDR3 DNA is TGTGCCACCAGCAGAGATCGAGGTGGGACTAGCGGGAACAATGAGCAGTTCTTC.

The rearrangement uses TRBV7-2 and TRBJ2-5; maybe TRBD1 (5 bases). CDR1 and CDR2 (germline): SGHTA, FQGNSA. Trimming removed 4 bases at V and 4 bases at J, with 13 bases between. The CDR3 has 14 amino acids. The DNA of the CDR3 is TGTGCCAGCAGCTCCCCGCAGGGCGGAGAGACCCAGTACTTC. As protein: CASSSPQGGETQYF.

The sample holds many counts of this clonotype. The chain couples TRBV29-1 to TRBJ2-5; tentative D call: TRBD2 (7 bases). The CDR3 runs 12 residues. The V end was cut by 6 bases, the J end by 4 bases, with 12 bases between. Germline V lookup: CDR1 SQVTM, CDR2 ANQGSEA. The CDR3 sequence: CSVRGARETQYF. The CDR3 nucleotides are TGCAGCGTCCGGGGGGCCAGAGAGACCCAGTACTTC.

The table lists this clonotype with a few counts. The CDR3 DNA follows: TGCAGTGCTAGAGAAGGAAACACCATATATTTT. Its protein is CSAREGNTIYF. J is TRBJ1-3 and V is TRBV20-1; D gene uncertain. CDR1 DFQATT and CDR2 SNEGSKA come from the germline V gene (reference sequence). CDR3 size: 11 residues. The V end lost 0 bases, the J end lost 4 bases, and 1 base lay between the germline ends.

The chain is built from TRBV6-4 and TRBJ2-3, with TRBD2 matching 9 bases. This CDR3 has 14 amino acids. The junction had 3 bases not matched to a gene; V was cut back by 3 bases and J by 5 bases. Germline V gene sequence: CDR1 MRHNA, CDR2 SNTAGT. CDR3 in amino acids: CASSEGLAGDTQYF. As DNA, the CDR3 is TGTGCCAGCAGTGAGGGACTAGCCGGAGATACGCAGTATTTT.

This clonotype was counted between two and nine times. This sequence joins TRBV7-9 and TRBJ1-2; D may be TRBD1 (5 bases). Germline V gene lookup returns CDR1 SEHNR and CDR2 FQNEAQ (reference sequence). Trimming took 2 bases from V and 2 from J, leaving 12 bases between them. This CDR3 comprises 15 residues. The CDR3 sequence: CASSLSQGGNYGYTF. CDR3 coding DNA: TGTGCCAGCAGCTTATCGCAGGGAGGCAACTATGGCTACACCTTC.

The V call is TRBV20-1, the J call TRBJ2-7; D possibly matches TRBD1 or TRBD2 (6 bases each). This CDR3 is 14 amino acids long. V shed 2 bases and J shed 5 bases, with 16 bases lying between them. CDR1 is DFQATT, CDR2 SNEGSKA, per germline (reference sequence). In DNA, the CDR3 is TGCAGTGCTAGACTCCAAGGGGGGATGAACGAGCAGTACTTC. Translated: CSARLQGGMNEQYF.

The V call is TRBV7-2, the J call TRBJ2-7; the D gene is possibly TRBD2 (6 bases). V gave up 0 bases and J gave up 3 bases, with 9 bases separating them. This CDR3 is 14 amino acids long. Germline V gene sequence: CDR1 SGHTA, CDR2 FQGNSA. The CDR3 reads CASSLALADYEQYF. CDR3 sequence (DNA): TGTGCCAGCAGCTTAGCACTAGCTGACTACGAGCAGTACTTC.

Only a few counts were recorded for this clonotype. The chain recombines TRBV19 with TRBJ2-7; D is possibly TRBD1 or TRBD2 (5 bases each). Trimming cost V 4 bases and J 5 bases, with 15 bases left between them. Per germline, CDR1 LNHDA and CDR2 SQIVND (reference sequence). The CDR3 is made up of 14 amino acids. DNA of the CDR3: TGTGCCAGTAGTACGTCCCGGGACGTTGACGAGCAGTACTTC. It encodes CASSTSRDVDEQYF.